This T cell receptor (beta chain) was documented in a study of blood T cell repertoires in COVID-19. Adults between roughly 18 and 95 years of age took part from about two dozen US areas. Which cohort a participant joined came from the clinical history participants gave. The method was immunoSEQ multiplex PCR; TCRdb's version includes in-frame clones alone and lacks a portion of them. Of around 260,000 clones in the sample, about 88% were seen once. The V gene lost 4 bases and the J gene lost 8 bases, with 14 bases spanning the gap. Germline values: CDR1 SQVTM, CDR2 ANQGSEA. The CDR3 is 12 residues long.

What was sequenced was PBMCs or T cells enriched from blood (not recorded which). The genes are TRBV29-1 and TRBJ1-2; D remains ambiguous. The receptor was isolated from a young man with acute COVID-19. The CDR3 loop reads CSVVPAARGYTF. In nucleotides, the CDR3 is TGCAGCGTTGTTCCGGCGGCGCGGGGCTACACCTTC.